This T cell receptor beta chain was sequenced for a study of shared clonotypes between healthy human individuals. In the study overall: Samples came from two female and three male donors aged 18 to 49. Findings of the study overall: Though the depth was large, rarefaction showed that sorted-subset sequencing was incomplete. Limited genetic and exposure-history diversity came from having few donors.

This clone was observed a single time. Its target is not known. The assay was immunoSEQ multiplex PCR, and TCRdb's table has in-frame clones only and misses some. The sample yields some 580,000 clones, 97% seen once. CDR3 length: 16 residues. The V gene's germline CDR1 is MDHEN and CDR2 SYDVKM. V was trimmed by 4 bases and J by 2 bases, leaving 17 bases between them. Specimen: naive CD4+ T cells sorted from blood. Subset of the sample: CD45RA+ positively selected. This clonotype was sampled from a woman in her twenties or thirties in good health. This chain joins TRBV28 and TRBJ2-5; TRBD2 might be the D (5 bases). The chain's CDR3 is CASSSLALSGQETQYF. CDR3 sequence (DNA): TGTGCCAGCAGTTCCCTCGCGCTGAGCGGACAAGAGACCCAGTACTTC.